This T cell receptor beta chain was found in a study of prognosis after radiotherapy for stage I lung cancer. Study-wide background: Progression was not significant in approximately 15 patients, whereas several developed distant metastases (median around 7 months) after radiotherapy. The study, taken as a whole, reports: Differential TRBV and TRBJ gene usage was reported between patients with metastases and patients without them. Medians of about 10,000 versus 6,900 showed unique TCR clone counts falling after stereotactic body radiation therapy.

This clonotype was observed a few times. As yet, its antigen is unknown. Other malignancies, prior chemotherapy and prior radiotherapy were absent in all patients, each of whom was node-negative on CT and PET/CT. Template was genomic DNA; TCR beta CDR3 amplified in two multiplex PCR rounds. Initially, in first-round PCR, primers specific to each TRBV and TRBJ gene were used. From the multiplex PCR reads, TCRdb called clonotypes with MiXCR, one entry per CDR3 protein. The sample holds about 51,000 distinct CDR3 sequences, roughly 35% seen once. The CDR3 consists of 16 residues. V shed 0 bases and J shed 0 bases, with 12 bases lying between them. CDR1 and CDR2 from the germline V gene are SQVTM and ANQGSEA.

This receptor was identified in a donor of 50 years or more with non-small cell lung cancer. The chain recombines TRBV29-1 with TRBJ2-1; D might be TRBD1 (5 bases). Sequenced here: PBMCs, sampled before or after stereotactic body radiation therapy (not recorded which). The CDR3, as DNA: TGCAGCGTTGAAGAAAGGGGAAAAAACTCCTACAATGAGCAGTTCTTC. It yields the protein CSVEERGKNSYNEQFF.